This T cell receptor (beta chain) was sequenced for a study of cytomegalovirus exposure and HLA in healthy donors. Details on this clone: Antigen unknown.

Use of 60 Vbeta and 13 Jbeta primers characterized the PCR. Here immunoSEQ multiplex PCR was the method, and the copy in TCRdb shows in-frame clones only, minus some. The sample consists of 150,000 to 200,000 clones, about 83% of them appearing once. Findings and caveats of the study: A later analysis associated 15,000 to 20,000 TCR beta sequences with HLA alleles at a 0.05 false discovery rate.

The TCR originated in a female donor in good health and CMV-seronegative. Sequenced: PBMCs.

CDR3: CASSWWWGPEETQYF. CDR3 DNA: TGTGCCAGCAGCTGGTGGTGGGGGCCAGAAGAGACCCAGTACTTC. The V gene is TRBV5-6, the J gene TRBJ2-5, with a tentative D call TRBD1 (6 bases). This CDR3 comprises 15 residues. From germline, CDR1 is SGHDT and CDR2 YYEEEE. V lost 3 bases to trimming and J lost 3 bases, with 15 bases between them.